This T cell receptor (beta chain) came from a study of regulatory T cells in long-lasting Graves disease. Time point defined: newly diagnosed GD, antithyroid drugs for less than 3 months. PBMC RNA was the source of the TCR library. The TCR beta library used iRepertoire HTBI primers with Arm-PCR amplification of CDR3. MiXCR, applied by TCRdb to the multiplex PCR reads, yields one record per CDR3 protein. The sample has 200,000 to 250,000 distinct CDR3 sequences, about 19% seen once. The CDR3 has 13 amino acids. V shed 4 bases and J shed 7 bases, with 9 bases lying between them. CDR1 SGHRS and CDR2 YFSETQ come from the germline V gene. In its sample, this clonotype was seen many times. The data also belong to a second study, concerning T cells in Graves' hyperthyroidism and ophthalmopathy. As reported in that work: The study excluded patients with uncontrolled infection, other autoimmune disease, pregnancy or lactation.

The sample was peripheral blood mononuclear cells (PBMCs), taken at new diagnosis, from a patient treated with antithyroid drugs. This clonotype originated in a woman between 25 and 40 years old with Graves disease. The chain has TRBV5-1 and TRBJ1-6, with D hard to call. CDR3 coding DNA: TGCGCCAGCAGCGGCTCAGTGAATTCACCCCTCCACTTT. It translates to CASSGSVNSPLHF.